This T cell receptor beta chain was captured in a study of T-cell reconstitution after alpha-beta-depleted transplantation in children (dated by TCRdb to the mid-2010s). Background on the whole study: The study quantitatively tracked T-cell immune reconstitution after TCRalphabeta/CD19-depleted allogeneic hematopoietic cell transplantation in children using TCR repertoire profiling.

From the cysteine through the phenylalanine, the CDR3 covers 14 amino acids. Just the 42-base CDR3 DNA is kept, in frame starting at base 1. V has 5 bases trimmed and J has 3 bases trimmed; junction bases matching no gene number 4. The library came from PCR. Sequencing used an Illumina HiSeq 2500. TCR libraries were prepared with molecular barcoding, using unique molecular identifiers to normalize TCRbeta repertoire quantification. The raw public reads went through TCRdb reprocessing: fastp at Q25, MiXCR clone calling, in-frame beta chains kept. Each CDR3 protein appears once, grouped with its most common genes and DNA. The sample data list about 610,000 distinct CDR3 sequences, and more than 9% of these were observed just once. About 4% of the sample is taken by the ten largest. This clonotype occurred a few times. Its target antigen remains unknown. Base qualities were left out, and no much larger clone turns up one base away.

The rearrangement combines TRBV12-3 or TRBV12-4 with TRBJ1-5, with 7 central nucleotides matching TRBD1. This clonotype originated in a human donor who donated a stem cell graft to a child with acute myeloid leukemia. Sequenced material: PBMCs from the stem cell graft donor, taken from the stem cell graft. The CDR3 in this case is CASSQDRFNQPQHF. The nucleotides read TGTGCCAGCAGTCAGGACAGGTTCAATCAGCCCCAGCATTTT.